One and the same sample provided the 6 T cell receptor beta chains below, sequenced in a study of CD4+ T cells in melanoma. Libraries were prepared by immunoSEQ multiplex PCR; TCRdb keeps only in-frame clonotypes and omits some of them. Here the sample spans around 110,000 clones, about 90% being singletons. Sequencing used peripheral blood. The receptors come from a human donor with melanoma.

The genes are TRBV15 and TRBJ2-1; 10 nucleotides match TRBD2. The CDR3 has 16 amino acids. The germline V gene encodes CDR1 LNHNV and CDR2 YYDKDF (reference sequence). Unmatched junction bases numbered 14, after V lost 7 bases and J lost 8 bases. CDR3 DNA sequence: TGTGCCACCAACATGCCGGGACTAGCGCCCCGGGATGAGCAGTTCTTC. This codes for CATNMPGLAPRDEQFF.

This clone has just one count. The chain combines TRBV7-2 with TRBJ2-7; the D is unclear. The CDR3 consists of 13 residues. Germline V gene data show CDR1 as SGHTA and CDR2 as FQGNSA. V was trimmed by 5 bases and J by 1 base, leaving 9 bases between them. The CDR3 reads CASSLSSSYEQYF. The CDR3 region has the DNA TGTGCCAGCAGCCTCAGTTCGTCCTACGAGCAGTACTTC.

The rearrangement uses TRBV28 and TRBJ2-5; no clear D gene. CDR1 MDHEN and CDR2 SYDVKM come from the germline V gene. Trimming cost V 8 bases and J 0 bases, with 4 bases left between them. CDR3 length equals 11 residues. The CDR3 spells CASRDQETQYF. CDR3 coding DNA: TGTGCCAGCCGCGACCAAGAGACCCAGTACTTC.

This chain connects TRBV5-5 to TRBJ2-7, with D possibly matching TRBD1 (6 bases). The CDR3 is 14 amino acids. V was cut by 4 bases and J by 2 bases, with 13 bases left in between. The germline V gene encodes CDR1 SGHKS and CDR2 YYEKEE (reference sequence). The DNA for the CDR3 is TGTGCCAGCAGCCGTTCAGGGGCAACCTACGAGCAGTACTTC. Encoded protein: CASSRSGATYEQYF.

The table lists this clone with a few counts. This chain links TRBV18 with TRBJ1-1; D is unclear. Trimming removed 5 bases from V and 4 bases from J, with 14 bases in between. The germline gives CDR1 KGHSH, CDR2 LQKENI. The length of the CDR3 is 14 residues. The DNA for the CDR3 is TGTGCCAGCTCAGGTGGCACAATGAGCACTGAAGCTTTCTTT. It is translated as CASSGGTMSTEAFF.

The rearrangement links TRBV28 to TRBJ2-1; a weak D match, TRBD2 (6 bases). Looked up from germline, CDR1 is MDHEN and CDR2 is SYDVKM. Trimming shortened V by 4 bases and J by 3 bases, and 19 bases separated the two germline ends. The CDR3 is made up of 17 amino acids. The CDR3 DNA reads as TGTGCCAGCAGTTCCCGAATCCTAGCGAGGATCTACAATGAGCAGTTCTTC. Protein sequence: CASSSRILARIYNEQFF. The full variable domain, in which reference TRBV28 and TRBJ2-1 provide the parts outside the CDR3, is DVKVTQSSRYLVKRTGEKVFLECVQDMDHENMFWYRQDPGLGLRLIYFSYDVKMKEKGDIPEGYSVSREKKERFSLILESASTNQTSMYLCASSSRILARIYNEQFFGPGTRLTVL.